The 18 T cell receptor beta chains presented below share a single source sample, sequenced in a study of HIV-infected patients and healthy controls. TCRdb passed the 5' RACE reads through MiXCR, listing each CDR3 protein once. The table records over 55,000 distinct CDR3 sequences, 16% of them present only once. Specimen: CD4+ T cells from blood. The receptors derive from a human donor in good health.

The chain recombines TRBV29-1 with TRBJ1-1, with a tentative D call TRBD1 (5 bases). Trimming left V 6 bases short and J 2 bases short, with 13 bases between. The CDR3 has 13 residues. From germline, CDR1 is SQVTM and CDR2 ANQGSEA. The DNA for the CDR3 is TGCAGCGTGAAACAGGTCTTAAACACTGAAGCTTTCTTT. It translates to CSVKQVLNTEAFF.

This clonotype was seen a handful of times. This chain joins TRBV7-2 and TRBJ2-3; a weak D match, TRBD1 (5 bases). CDR1 and CDR2 (germline): SGHTA, FQGNSA. With 5 bases removed from V and 6 bases from J, the gap between germline ends came to 9 bases. This CDR3 has 12 amino acids. The CDR3: CASSKRGDTQYF. The CDR3 region has the DNA TGTGCCAGCAGCAAAAGGGGTGATACGCAGTATTTT. Full variable domain (missing parts from reference TRBV7-2 and TRBJ2-3): GAGVSQSPSNKVTEKGKDVELRCDPISGHTALYWYRQSLGQGLEFLIYFQGNSAPDKSGLPSDRFSAERTGGSVSTLTIQRTQQEDSAVYLCASSKRGDTQYFGPGTRLTVL.

This clonotype was detected only a few times. J is TRBJ2-5 and V is TRBV5-4; no clear D gene. V shed 4 bases and J shed 5 bases, with 15 bases lying between them. The CDR3 consists of 14 residues. Germline loops: CDR1 SGHNT, CDR2 YYREEE (reference sequence). The CDR3 here is CASSQDVGMETQYF. DNA of the CDR3: TGTGCCAGCAGCCAAGACGTAGGGATGGAGACCCAGTACTTC.

This clonotype showed up many times. The J gene is TRBJ2-1, the V gene TRBV27; TRBD2 might be the D (5 bases). Germline-derived CDR1 and CDR2 are MNHEY and SMNVEV (reference sequence). The CDR3 totals 15 residues. The V and J ends lost 2 bases and 0 bases respectively, with 8 bases between them. CDR3 protein: CASSLLANSYNEQFF. CDR3 sequence (DNA): TGTGCCAGCAGTTTACTAGCTAACTCCTACAATGAGCAGTTCTTC.

This clonotype appeared a few times. One junction end disagrees with the germline gene, perhaps due to a read error. The chain links TRBV19 to TRBJ2-7, with 9 positions matching TRBD1. In germline, CDR1 is LNHDA, CDR2 SQIVND (reference sequence). This CDR3 spans 14 amino acids. This CDR3 reads CASSPGQGSSEQYF. The CDR3 nucleotides are TGTGCCAGTAGCCCGGGACAGGGCTCCTCCGAGCAGTACTTC.

This sequence joins TRBV7-9 and TRBJ1-1; D uncertain. Trimming pared 0 bases from V and 11 bases from J, leaving 16 bases between. Germline CDR1 and CDR2: SEHNR and FQNEAQ (reference sequence). The CDR3 is made up of 14 amino acids. The CDR3 region is CASSLAPGNREAFF. The CDR3 nucleotides read TGTGCCAGCAGCTTAGCCCCAGGTAACAGAGAGGCTTTCTTT.

This clonotype has just a few counts. The chain carries TRBV7-3 and TRBJ2-1; TRBD2 aligns across 10 bases. J gave up 7 bases and V 2 bases, and 11 bases lay outside the gene matches. Germline V lookup: CDR1 SGHTA, CDR2 FQGTGA. The CDR3 length is 17 residues. CDR3 in amino acids: CASSLRSGGVSRNEQFF. CDR3 sequence (DNA): TGTGCCAGCAGCTTACGGAGCGGGGGGGTCAGCCGTAATGAGCAGTTCTTC.

The chain is built from TRBV29-1 and TRBJ1-1; D gene ambiguous. Looked up from germline, CDR1 is SQVTM and CDR2 is ANQGSEA. Trimming pared 2 bases from V and 4 bases from J, leaving 17 bases between. The CDR3 has 15 amino acids. The chain's CDR3 is CSVERARVSGTEAFF. DNA of the CDR3: TGCAGCGTTGAACGGGCGCGCGTATCGGGCACTGAAGCTTTCTTT.

The V and J genes are TRBV29-1 and TRBJ1-1; D remains ambiguous. The CDR3 totals 12 residues. The germline CDR1 and CDR2 sequences are SQVTM and ANQGSEA. The V gene lost 6 bases and the J gene lost 0 bases, with 8 bases spanning the gap. The CDR3 coding sequence is TGCAGCGTAGGTGAAATGAACACTGAAGCTTTCTTT. Its translation is CSVGEMNTEAFF.

The CDR3 DNA follows: TGTGCCACAGGGGACAGTGTGGAGGTGTCACCCCTCCACTTT. Its translation: CATGDSVEVSPLHF. The chain couples TRBV19 to TRBJ1-6; TRBD1 agrees at 7 bases. The CDR3 has 14 amino acids. The germline CDR1 and CDR2 sequences are LNHDA and SQIVND (reference sequence). V trimming: 10 bases; J trimming: 10 bases; junction bases outside the gene matches: 13.

Only a few counts were recorded for this clonotype. The rearrangement uses TRBV20-1 and TRBJ2-3, with 14 bases aligning to TRBD2. Germline CDR1 and CDR2: DFQATT and SNEGSKA (reference sequence). The CDR3 sequence is 15 residues long. The junction had 4 bases not matched to a gene; V was cut back by 5 bases and J by 3 bases. The CDR3 loop reads CSARLAGGRTDTQYF. The CDR3 bases are TGCAGTGCTCGACTAGCGGGAGGGCGAACAGATACGCAGTATTTT.

This clonotype was detected a few times. The V and J genes are TRBV4-3 and TRBJ2-7; TRBD1 might be the D (6 bases). V was pared by 3 bases and J by 7 bases, with 22 bases between. Germline V gives CDR1 LGHNA, CDR2 YSLEER. The CDR3 contains 16 residues. The CDR3 loop is CASSHHSGTSSKEQYF. CDR3 nucleotides: TGCGCCAGCAGCCATCATTCCGGGACAAGTTCGAAGGAGCAGTACTTC.

The chain recombines TRBV12-3 or TRBV12-4 with TRBJ1-2; 10 bases fit TRBD1. The CDR3 spans 17 residues. With V trimmed by 0 bases and J by 2 bases, 6 bases remained unmatched. The DNA of the CDR3 is TGTGCCAGCAGTTTAGCGCTAGGGACAGGGGACAACTATGGCTACACCTTC. As protein: CASSLALGTGDNYGYTF.

This clonotype has ten or more counts. The genes are TRBV20-1 and TRBJ1-4, with 10 positions matching TRBD1. The CDR3 covers 15 residues. Trimming at V came to 3 bases and at J to 8 bases, leaving 9 bases not matched to a gene. The V gene's germline CDR1 is DFQATT and CDR2 SNEGSKA (reference sequence). The CDR3 protein is CSASDLGTGVEKLFF. The CDR3 bases are TGCAGTGCTAGCGACCTCGGGACAGGGGTAGAAAAACTGTTTTTT.

This clonotype was counted a few times. The chain recombines TRBV7-2 with TRBJ2-5, with 7 positions matching TRBD1. This CDR3 spans 16 amino acids. V shed 5 bases, J shed 1 base, and the junction held 10 bases outside the gene matches. The germline V gene has CDR1 SGHTA and CDR2 FQGNSA. The CDR3 DNA follows: TGTGCCAGCAGCCCATACAGGGGCGAACTCCAAGAGACCCAGTACTTC. Its translation is CASSPYRGELQETQYF.

CDR3 nucleotide sequence: TGTGCCAGCAGCCTTACAGCAGGGAACTCCTATAATTCACCCCTCCACTTT. Translation: CASSLTAGNSYNSPLHF. The chain employs TRBV4-2 and TRBJ1-6; tentatively, D is TRBD1 (5 bases). Germline V gene sequence: CDR1 LGHNA, CDR2 YNFKEQ. Trimming stripped 4 bases from V and 0 bases from J, with 13 bases between. The length of the CDR3 is 17 residues.

Ten or more counts support this clonotype. The chain couples TRBV20-1 to TRBJ1-2; 9 bases agree with TRBD1. CDR1 is DFQATT and CDR2 is SNEGSKA in the germline V gene (reference sequence). The CDR3 sequence is 14 residues long. V shed 5 bases and J 7 bases; nucleotides not matched to a gene: 11. The CDR3 DNA reads as TGCAGTGCTCACCCGGGACAGGGAATTCGTGGCTACACCTTC. Translating it yields CSAHPGQGIRGYTF.

The V and J genes are TRBV15 and TRBJ2-5; D uncertain. Trimming shortened V by 0 bases and J by 4 bases, and 3 bases separated the two germline ends. This CDR3 is 12 amino acids long. CDR1 is LNHNV and CDR2 is YYDKDF in the germline V gene (reference sequence). Here the CDR3 DNA reads TGTGCCACCAGCAGAGATGGAGAGACCCAGTACTTC. Protein: CATSRDGETQYF.